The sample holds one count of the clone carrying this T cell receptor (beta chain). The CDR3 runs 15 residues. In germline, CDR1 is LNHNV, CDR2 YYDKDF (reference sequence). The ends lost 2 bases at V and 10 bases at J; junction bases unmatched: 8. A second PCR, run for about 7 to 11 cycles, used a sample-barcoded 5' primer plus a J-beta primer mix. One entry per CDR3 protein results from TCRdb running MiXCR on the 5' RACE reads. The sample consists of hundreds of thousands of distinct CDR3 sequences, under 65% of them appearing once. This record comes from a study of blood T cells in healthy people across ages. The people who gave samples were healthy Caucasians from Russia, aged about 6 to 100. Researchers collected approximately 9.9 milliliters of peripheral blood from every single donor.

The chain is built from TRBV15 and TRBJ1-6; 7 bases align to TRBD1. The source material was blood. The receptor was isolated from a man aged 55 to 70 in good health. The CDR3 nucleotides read TGTGCCACCAGCAGACTCGGGACAGTAGGCTCACCCCTCCACTTT. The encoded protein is CATSRLGTVGSPLHF. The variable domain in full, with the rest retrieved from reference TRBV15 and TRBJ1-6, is DAMVIQNPRYQVTQFGKPVTLSCSQTLNHNVMYWYQQKSSQAPKLLFHYYDKDFNNEADTPDNFQSRRPNTSFCFLDIRSPGLGDTAMYLCATSRLGTVGSPLHFGNGTRLTVT.